This T cell receptor beta chain was captured in a study of T cells after somatic rescue of genetic block. Germline trimming cut 6 bases from V and 4 bases from J; bases unmatched to any gene: 10. This CDR3 has 16 residues. From germline, CDR1 is MNHNY and CDR2 SVGAGI (reference sequence). Data came from immunoSEQ multiplex PCR; TCRdb stores just in-frame clones and leaves some out. The table shows under 150,000 clones, with about 93% occurring only once. This chain links TRBV6-6 with TRBJ2-4, with 9 positions matching TRBD1. The specimen was peripheral blood mononuclear cells (PBMCs). This sequence was found in a young woman. The CDR3 DNA reads as TGTGCCAGCAGCCGACGACAGGGGGATATGAAAAACATTCAGTACTTC. This gives the protein CASSRRQGDMKNIQYF.